This record concerns one TCR beta chain sequence. CDR3 length: 12 amino acids. Trimming took off 2 bases at V and 2 bases at J, with 7 bases between the two ends. Per the germline V gene, CDR1 is DFQATT and CDR2 is SNEGSKA (reference sequence). This record comes from a study of T cells after yellow fever vaccination. In TCRdb, the 5' RACE reads were re-called with MiXCR into one record per CDR3 protein. The table has approximately 550,000 distinct CDR3 sequences, over 15% seen once. The material sequenced was PBMCs, taken 15 days after the yellow fever booster vaccination. The chain uses TRBV20-1 and TRBJ2-7; D not certain. The sequence was obtained from a man aged 25-40 years who received the YFV17D yellow fever vaccine. CDR3 nucleotide sequence: TGCAGTGCTAGAAGCGAGGCCTACGAGCAGTACTTC. As protein: CSARSEAYEQYF.